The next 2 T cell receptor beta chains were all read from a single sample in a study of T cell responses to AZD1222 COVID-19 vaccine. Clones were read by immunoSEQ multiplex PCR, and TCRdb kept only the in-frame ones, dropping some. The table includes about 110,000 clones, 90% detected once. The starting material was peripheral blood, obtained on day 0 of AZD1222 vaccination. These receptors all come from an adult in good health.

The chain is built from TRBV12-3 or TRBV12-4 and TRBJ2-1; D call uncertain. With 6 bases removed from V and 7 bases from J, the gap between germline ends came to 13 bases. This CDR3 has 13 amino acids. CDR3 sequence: CASSDAAINEQFF. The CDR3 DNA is TGTGCCAGCAGCGATGCGGCTATAAATGAGCAGTTCTTC.

As DNA, the CDR3 is TGTGCCACCACCCTGGACGGCAACTATGGCTACACCTTC. It codes for CATTLDGNYGYTF. The chain uses TRBV6-5 and TRBJ1-2; D is undetermined. V was clipped by 10 bases and J by 2 bases, with 14 bases between them. Germline values: CDR1 MNHEY, CDR2 SVGAGI. The CDR3 has 13 amino acids.